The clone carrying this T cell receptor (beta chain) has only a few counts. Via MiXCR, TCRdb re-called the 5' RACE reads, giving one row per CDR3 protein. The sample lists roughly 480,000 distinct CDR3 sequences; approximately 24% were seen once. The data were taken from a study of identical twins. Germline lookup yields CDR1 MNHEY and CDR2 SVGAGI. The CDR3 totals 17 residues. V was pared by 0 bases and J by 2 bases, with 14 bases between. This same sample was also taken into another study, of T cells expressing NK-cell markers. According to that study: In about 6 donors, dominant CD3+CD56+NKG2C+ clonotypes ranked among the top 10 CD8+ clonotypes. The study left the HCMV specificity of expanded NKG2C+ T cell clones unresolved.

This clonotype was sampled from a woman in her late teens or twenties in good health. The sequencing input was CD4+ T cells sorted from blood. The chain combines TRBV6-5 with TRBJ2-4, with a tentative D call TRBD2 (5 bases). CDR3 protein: CASSYSRMRGSKNIQYF. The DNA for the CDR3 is TGTGCCAGCAGTTACTCTAGGATGCGAGGGTCCAAAAACATTCAGTACTTC.